This TCR beta chain appears in the sequencing data of a study of blood T cell repertoires in COVID-19. In its sample, this clone was seen once. The germline V and J ends were trimmed by 1 base and 8 bases, with 11 bases remaining between them. The CDR3 contains 13 residues. Germline loops: CDR1 SEHNR, CDR2 FQNEAQ (reference sequence). Methods used by the authors: Amplification of reference gene primers was used by the study to estimate nucleated cell counts. Only in-frame clones appear in the TCRdb table, and some are missing; sequencing was by immunoSEQ multiplex PCR. That table gives V, J and clone size, and the DNA gave D and trimming. The profile covers 200,000 to 250,000 clones, with 70% to 90% appearing a single time and 2.1% taken by the ten largest.

The clonotype originates from a middle-aged woman who had recovered from COVID-19. The V and J genes are TRBV7-9 and TRBJ1-2; D possibly corresponds to TRBD1 (6 bases). Sample: peripheral blood. The CDR3 protein is CASSLDRAGGYTF. The CDR3, as DNA: TGTGCCAGCAGCTTAGACAGGGCGGGCGGCTACACCTTC. Full variable domain (missing parts from reference TRBV7-9 and TRBJ1-2): DTGVSQNPRHKITKRGQNVTFRCDPISEHNRLYWYRQTLGQGPEFLTYFQNEAQLEKSRLLSDRFSAERPKGSFSTLEIQRTEQGDSAMYLCASSLDRAGGYTFGSGTRLTVV.